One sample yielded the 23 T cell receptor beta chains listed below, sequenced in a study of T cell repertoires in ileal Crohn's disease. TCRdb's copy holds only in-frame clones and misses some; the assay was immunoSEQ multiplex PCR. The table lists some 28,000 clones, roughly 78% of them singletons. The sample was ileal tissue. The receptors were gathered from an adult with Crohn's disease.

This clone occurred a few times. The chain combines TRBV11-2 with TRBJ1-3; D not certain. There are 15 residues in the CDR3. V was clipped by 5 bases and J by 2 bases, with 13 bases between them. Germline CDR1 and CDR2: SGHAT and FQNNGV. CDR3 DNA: TGTGCCAGCAGCCTGACCGGGTCCCCTGGAAACACCATATATTTT. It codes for CASSLTGSPGNTIYF. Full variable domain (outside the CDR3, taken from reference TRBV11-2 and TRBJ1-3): EAGVAQSPRYKIIEKRQSVAFWCNPISGHATLYWYQQILGQGPKLLIQFQNNGVVDDSQLPKDRFSAERLKGVDSTLKIQPAKLEDSAVYLCASSLTGSPGNTIYFGEGSWLTVV.

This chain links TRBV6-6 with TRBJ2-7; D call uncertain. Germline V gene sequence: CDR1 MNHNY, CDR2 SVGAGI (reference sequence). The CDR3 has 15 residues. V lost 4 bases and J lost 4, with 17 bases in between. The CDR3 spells CASSSYGASQYEQYF. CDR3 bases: TGTGCCAGCAGTTCATACGGTGCATCCCAATACGAGCAGTACTTC.

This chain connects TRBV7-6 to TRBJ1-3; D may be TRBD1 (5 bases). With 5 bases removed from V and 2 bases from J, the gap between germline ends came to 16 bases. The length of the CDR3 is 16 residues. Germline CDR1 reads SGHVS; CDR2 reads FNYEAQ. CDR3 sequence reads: CASSPGPGSTGNTIYF. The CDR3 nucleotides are TGTGCCAGCAGCCCAGGGCCCGGTAGTACTGGAAACACCATATATTTT.

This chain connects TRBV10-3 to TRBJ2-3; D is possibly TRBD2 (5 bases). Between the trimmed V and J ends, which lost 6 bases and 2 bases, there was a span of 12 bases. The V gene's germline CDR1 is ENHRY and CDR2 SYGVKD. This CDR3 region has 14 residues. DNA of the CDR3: TGTGCCATCAGGCTTGCGGGTAACACAGATACGCAGTATTTT. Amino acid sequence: CAIRLAGNTDTQYF.

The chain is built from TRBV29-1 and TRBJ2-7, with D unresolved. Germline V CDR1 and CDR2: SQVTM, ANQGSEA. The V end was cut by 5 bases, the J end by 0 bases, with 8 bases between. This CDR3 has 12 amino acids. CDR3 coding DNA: TGCAGCGTTATGACATTCTCCTACGAGCAGTACTTC. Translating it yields CSVMTFSYEQYF.

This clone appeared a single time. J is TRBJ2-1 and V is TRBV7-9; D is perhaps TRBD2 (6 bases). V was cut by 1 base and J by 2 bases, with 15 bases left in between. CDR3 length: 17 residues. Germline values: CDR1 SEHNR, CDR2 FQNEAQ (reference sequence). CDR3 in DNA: TGTGCCAGCAGCTTAGGTGGCGGGGCGGCCACCTACAATGAGCAGTTCTTC. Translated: CASSLGGGAATYNEQFF. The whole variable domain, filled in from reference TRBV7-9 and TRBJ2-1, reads DTGVSQNPRHKITKRGQNVTFRCDPISEHNRLYWYRQTLGQGPEFLTYFQNEAQLEKSRLLSDRFSAERPKGSFSTLEIQRTEQGDSAMYLCASSLGGGAATYNEQFFGPGTRLTVL.

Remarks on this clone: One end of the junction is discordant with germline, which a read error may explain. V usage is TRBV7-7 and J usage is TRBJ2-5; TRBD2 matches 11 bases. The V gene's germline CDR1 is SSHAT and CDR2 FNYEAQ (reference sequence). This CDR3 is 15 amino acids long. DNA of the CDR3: TGTGCTAGCAGCTTGACTAGCGGGGAACAAGAGACCCAGTACTTC. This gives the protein CASSLTSGEQETQYF.

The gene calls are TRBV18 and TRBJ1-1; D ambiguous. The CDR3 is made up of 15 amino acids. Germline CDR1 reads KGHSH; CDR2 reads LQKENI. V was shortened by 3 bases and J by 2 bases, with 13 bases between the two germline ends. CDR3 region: CASSPRPRPNTEAFF. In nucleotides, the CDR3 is TGTGCCAGCTCACCCAGGCCCAGGCCCAACACTGAAGCTTTCTTT.

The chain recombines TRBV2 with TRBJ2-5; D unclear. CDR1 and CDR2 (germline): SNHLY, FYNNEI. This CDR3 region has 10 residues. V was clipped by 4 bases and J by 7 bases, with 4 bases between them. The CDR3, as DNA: TGTGCCAGCAGTGTCGGGACCCAGTACTTC. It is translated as CASSVGTQYF.

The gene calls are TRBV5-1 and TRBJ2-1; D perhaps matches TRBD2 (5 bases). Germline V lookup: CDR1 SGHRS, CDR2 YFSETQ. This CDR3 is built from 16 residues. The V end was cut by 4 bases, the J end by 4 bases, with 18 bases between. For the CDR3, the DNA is TGCGCCAGCAGCGGGGATTCTAGCCCCGTATACAATGAGCAGTTCTTC. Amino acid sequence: CASSGDSSPVYNEQFF.

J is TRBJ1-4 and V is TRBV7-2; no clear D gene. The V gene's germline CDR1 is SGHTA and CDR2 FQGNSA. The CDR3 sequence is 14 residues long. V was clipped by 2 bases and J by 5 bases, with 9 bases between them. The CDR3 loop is CASSLIQMNEKLFF. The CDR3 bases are TGTGCCAGCAGCTTAATACAGATGAATGAAAAACTGTTTTTT.

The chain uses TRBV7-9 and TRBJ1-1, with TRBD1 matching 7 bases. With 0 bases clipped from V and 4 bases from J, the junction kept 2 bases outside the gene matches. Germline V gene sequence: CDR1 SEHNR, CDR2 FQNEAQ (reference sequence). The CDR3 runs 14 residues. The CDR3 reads CASSLAQGGTEAFF. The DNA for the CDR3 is TGTGCCAGCAGCTTAGCTCAGGGGGGCACTGAAGCTTTCTTT.

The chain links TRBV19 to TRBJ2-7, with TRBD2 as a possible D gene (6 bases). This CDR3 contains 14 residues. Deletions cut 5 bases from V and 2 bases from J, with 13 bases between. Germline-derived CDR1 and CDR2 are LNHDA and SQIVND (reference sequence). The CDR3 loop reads CASSVYRGAYEQYF. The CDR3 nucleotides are TGTGCCAGTAGTGTTTACCGCGGGGCCTACGAGCAGTACTTC.

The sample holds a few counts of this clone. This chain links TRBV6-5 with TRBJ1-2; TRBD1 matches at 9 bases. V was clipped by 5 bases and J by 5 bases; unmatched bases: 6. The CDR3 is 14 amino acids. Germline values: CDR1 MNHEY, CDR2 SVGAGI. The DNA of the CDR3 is TGTGCCAGCAGTGGGAGGACAGGGGATTATGGCTACACCTTC. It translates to CASSGRTGDYGYTF.

Here the CDR3 reads CASSLVVFGSGNTIYF. The CDR3 region has the DNA TGCGCCAGCAGCCTGGTCGTCTTCGGTTCTGGAAACACCATATATTTT. The rearrangement uses TRBV4-1 and TRBJ1-3, with D unclear. The CDR3 extends over 16 amino acids. Germline V gene data show CDR1 as MGHRA and CDR2 as YSYEKL. With 4 bases removed from V and 1 base from J, the gap between germline ends came to 14 bases.

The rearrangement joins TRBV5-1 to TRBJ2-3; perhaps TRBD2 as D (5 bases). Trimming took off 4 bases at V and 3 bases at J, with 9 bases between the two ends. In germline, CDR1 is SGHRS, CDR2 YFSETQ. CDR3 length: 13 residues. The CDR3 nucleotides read TGCGCCAGCAGCCCATCGGGGACAGATACGCAGTATTTT. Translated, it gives CASSPSGTDTQYF.

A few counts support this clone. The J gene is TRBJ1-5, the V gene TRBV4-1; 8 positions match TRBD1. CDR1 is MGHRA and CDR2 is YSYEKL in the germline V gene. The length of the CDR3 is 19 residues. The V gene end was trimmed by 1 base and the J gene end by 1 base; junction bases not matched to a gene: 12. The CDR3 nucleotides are TGCGCCAGCAGCCAAGTGTGGGCAGGGGGCAGTATGAGCAATCAGCCCCAGCATTTT. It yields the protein CASSQVWAGGSMSNQPQHF.

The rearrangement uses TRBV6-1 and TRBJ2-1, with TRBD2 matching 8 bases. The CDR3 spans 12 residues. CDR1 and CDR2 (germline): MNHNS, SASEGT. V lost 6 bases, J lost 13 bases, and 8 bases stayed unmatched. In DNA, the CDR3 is TGTGCCAGCAGGGACCTAGCGGGTCATCAGTTCTTC. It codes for CASRDLAGHQFF.

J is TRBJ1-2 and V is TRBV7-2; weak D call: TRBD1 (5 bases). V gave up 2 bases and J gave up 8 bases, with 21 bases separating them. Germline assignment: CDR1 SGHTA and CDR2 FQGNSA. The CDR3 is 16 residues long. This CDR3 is CASSLPGRGGRLGYTF. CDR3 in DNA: TGTGCCAGCAGCTTACCGGGGCGCGGGGGGAGGTTGGGCTACACCTTC.

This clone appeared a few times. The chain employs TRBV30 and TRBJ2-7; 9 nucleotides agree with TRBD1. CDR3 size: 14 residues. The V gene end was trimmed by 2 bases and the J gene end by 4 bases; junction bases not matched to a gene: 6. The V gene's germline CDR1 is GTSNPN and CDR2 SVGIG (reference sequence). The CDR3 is CAWSITGGGYEQYF. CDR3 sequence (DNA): TGTGCCTGGAGTATTACAGGGGGCGGATACGAGCAGTACTTC.

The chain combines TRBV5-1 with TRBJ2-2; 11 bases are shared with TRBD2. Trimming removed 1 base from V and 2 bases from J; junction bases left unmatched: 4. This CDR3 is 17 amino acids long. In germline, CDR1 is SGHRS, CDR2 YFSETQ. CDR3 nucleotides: TGCGCCAGCAGCTTGCTAGCGGGGGGCGTTAACACCGGGGAGCTGTTTTTT. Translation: CASSLLAGGVNTGELFF.

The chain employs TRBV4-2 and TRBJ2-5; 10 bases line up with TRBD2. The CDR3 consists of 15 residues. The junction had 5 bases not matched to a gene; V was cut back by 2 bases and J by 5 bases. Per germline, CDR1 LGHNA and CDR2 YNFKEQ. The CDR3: CASSQSGGAGETQYF. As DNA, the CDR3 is TGTGCCAGCAGCCAAAGCGGGGGGGCCGGTGAGACCCAGTACTTC.

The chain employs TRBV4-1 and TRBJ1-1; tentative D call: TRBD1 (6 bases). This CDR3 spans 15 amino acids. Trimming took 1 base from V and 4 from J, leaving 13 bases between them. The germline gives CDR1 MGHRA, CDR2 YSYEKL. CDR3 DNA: TGCGCCAGCAGCCAAGGGAAGGGGGTTGGCACTGAAGCTTTCTTT. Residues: CASSQGKGVGTEAFF.